A single sample gave rise to the 3 T cell receptor beta chains below, sequenced in a study of blood T cell repertoires in COVID-19 (dated by TCRdb to 2020 to 2021). Library method: the immunoSEQ multiplex PCR assay. As stored in TCRdb, this immuneACCESS dataset retains in-frame rearrangements with V and J assigned. A fraction of the clones does not appear; measured against another copy, unresolved V genes explain less than half of the discrepancy, and the remainder lacks a known reason. This sample gives about 210,000 clones in total; about three quarters of them show up just once. The ten most abundant clones make up more than 7% of the sample. Sequencing used peripheral blood. The receptors originated from an older woman with acute or convalescent COVID-19.

This clone was seen just once. This chain connects TRBV27 to TRBJ2-5, with 10 bases matching TRBD1. The trim removed 5 bases at V and 3 bases at J, leaving 12 bases unmatched. CDR1 and CDR2 from the germline V gene are MNHEY and SMNVEV (reference sequence). The CDR3 loop spans 17 amino acids. The CDR3 protein is CASSLVSDGTGEETQYF. CDR3 nucleotide sequence: TGTGCCAGCAGTCTAGTCTCCGACGGGACAGGGGAAGAGACCCAGTACTTC.

This clone has just a few counts. CDR3 residues: CASSPWDRGDEQYF. For the CDR3, the DNA is TGTGCCAGTAGTCCATGGGACAGGGGAGACGAGCAGTACTTC. The gene calls are TRBV19 and TRBJ2-7; 10 bases agree with TRBD1. J gave up 5 bases and V 5 bases, and 6 bases lay outside the gene matches. The CDR3 extends over 14 amino acids. Germline V gives CDR1 LNHDA, CDR2 SQIVND (reference sequence).

This clone was detected only once. The sample contains more than one DNA sequence encoding this CDR3. The chain links TRBV5-1 to TRBJ1-5, with 9 bases aligning to TRBD1. Trimming removed 8 bases from V and 7 bases from J; junction bases left unmatched: 10. The CDR3 is 14 amino acids. Germline CDR1 SGHRS, CDR2 YFSETQ. The CDR3 bases are TGCGCCAGTAGCACCGGGACAGGGTTACAGCCCCAGCATTTT. Its protein product is CASSTGTGLQPQHF.